The 18 T cell receptor beta chains below all came from one sample that was sequenced in a study of identical twins. TCRdb recomputed calls from the 5' RACE reads with MiXCR, one row per CDR3 protein. This table holds 1.5 million to 2 million distinct CDR3 sequences, around 29% found once. Sequences were obtained from cord blood. These receptors came from a newborn girl in good health.

This sequence joins TRBV20-1 and TRBJ1-1; maybe TRBD1 (5 bases). V was pared by 5 bases and J by 3 bases, with 13 bases between. Germline CDR1 reads DFQATT; CDR2 reads SNEGSKA (reference sequence). The CDR3 has 13 amino acids. This CDR3 reads CSALQVADTEAFF. DNA for the CDR3: TGCAGTGCTTTACAGGTTGCGGACACTGAAGCTTTCTTT.

The genes are TRBV2 and TRBJ2-2, with a possible D match to TRBD1 (5 bases). Germline CDR1 is SNHLY and CDR2 is FYNNEI. V was cut by 4 bases and J by 0 bases, with 9 bases left in between. The CDR3 extends over 15 amino acids. The CDR3 nucleotides read TGTGCCAGCAGTGGGGGCGCCTCGAACACCGGGGAGCTGTTTTTT. Residues: CASSGGASNTGELFF.

This clonotype was seen just once. This rearrangement joins TRBV7-8 to TRBJ2-1; D remains unclear. Germline CDR1 and CDR2: SGHVS and FQNEAQ. The CDR3 has 16 amino acids. The V gene lost 5 bases and the J gene lost 6 bases, with 20 bases spanning the gap. The CDR3 coding sequence is TGTGCCAGCAGCCCGGTGTACGGGTTTTACGCCAATGAGCAGTTCTTC. Its protein is CASSPVYGFYANEQFF.

This clonotype showed up just a few times. This chain uses TRBV7-9 with TRBJ1-3; D unclear. V lost 6 bases and J lost 0, with 12 bases in between. Germline CDR1 is SEHNR and CDR2 is FQNEAQ (reference sequence). The CDR3 is made up of 15 amino acids. The CDR3: CASRPGAFSGNTIYF. CDR3 bases: TGTGCCAGCAGACCGGGTGCTTTCTCTGGAAACACCATATATTTT.

This clonotype showed up just a few times. The rearrangement uses TRBV21-1 and TRBJ2-7; the tabulated D call, TRBD2, remains unverified against the DNA. TRBV21-1 is noted as a pseudogene. The CDR3 has 15 residues. The CDR3 sequence: CASSKDYQLSYEQYF. CDR3 DNA sequence: TGTGCCAGCAGCAAGGACTACCAACTCTCCTACGAGCAGTACTTC.

The V and J genes are TRBV5-6 and TRBJ1-2, with TRBD1 as a possible D gene (5 bases). This CDR3 spans 15 amino acids. Trimming removed 4 bases from V and 0 bases from J, with 13 bases in between. The V gene's germline CDR1 is SGHDT and CDR2 YYEEEE. The CDR3 sequence is CASSSIQGANYGYTF. CDR3 in DNA: TGTGCCAGCAGCAGTATTCAGGGAGCTAACTATGGCTACACCTTC.

This chain uses TRBV3-1 with TRBJ2-7, with 11 bases that match TRBD2. V trimming: 4 bases; J trimming: 7 bases; junction bases outside the gene matches: 6. Germline CDR1 LGHDT, CDR2 YNNKEL (reference sequence). The CDR3 runs to 14 residues. Here the CDR3 DNA reads TGTGCCAGCAGCCTTCAATGGACTAGCGGGGAGCAGTACTTC. It encodes CASSLQWTSGEQYF.

The V call is TRBV20-1, the J call TRBJ2-4; 7 bases are shared with TRBD2. The J segment lost 1 base and the V segment lost 6 bases, leaving 6 bases of the junction unmatched. Germline values: CDR1 DFQATT, CDR2 SNEGSKA (reference sequence). This CDR3 region has 14 residues. The CDR3 loop is CSAREGPAKNIQYF. The CDR3 DNA follows: TGCAGTGCAAGGGAGGGCCCCGCCAAAAACATTCAGTACTTC.

The chain employs TRBV4-1 and TRBJ2-3; TRBD2 agrees at 14 bases. V was clipped by 2 bases and J by 2 bases; unmatched bases: 3. Germline lookup yields CDR1 MGHRA and CDR2 YSYEKL. This CDR3 region has 17 residues. The CDR3 is CASSQRLAGGITDTQYF. CDR3 DNA: TGCGCCAGCAGCCAACGACTAGCGGGAGGGATCACAGATACGCAGTATTTT.

This clonotype turned up a few times. This chain joins TRBV6-5 and TRBJ2-1; 11 positions agree with TRBD2. The CDR3 is 21 residues long. Germline lookup yields CDR1 MNHEY and CDR2 SVGAGI. With 2 bases clipped from V and 3 bases from J, the junction kept 18 bases outside the gene matches. The CDR3 spells CASSYPLRNSGRALSYNEQFF. CDR3 nucleotide sequence: TGTGCCAGCAGTTACCCTCTCAGGAATAGCGGGAGGGCCCTTAGCTACAATGAGCAGTTCTTC.

This clonotype was picked up many times. The chain employs TRBV29-1 and TRBJ2-3; 12 bases are shared with TRBD2. Trimming took 4 bases from V and 6 from J; bases not matched to a gene: 17. The CDR3 length is 18 residues. Germline assignment: CDR1 SQVTM and CDR2 ANQGSEA. In nucleotides, the CDR3 is TGCAGCGTTGTACGGGGGGTACTAGCGGGAGGCAGGACCGATACGCAGTATTTT. It is translated as CSVVRGVLAGGRTDTQYF.

This clonotype was seen more than once but under ten times. The V and J genes are TRBV5-1 and TRBJ1-2; 10 nucleotides align to TRBD1. V lost 3 bases to trimming and J lost 2 bases; unmatched junction nucleotides: 7. CDR1 is SGHRS, CDR2 YFSETQ, per germline. This CDR3 is built from 16 residues. The DNA for the CDR3 is TGCGCCAGCAGCTACCTTCCGGGACAGGGGAACTATGGCTACACCTTC. It yields the protein CASSYLPGQGNYGYTF.

This clonotype has just a few counts. CDR3 bases: TGTGCCACCAGCAGAGATTCGCAGGGTCGGGAAAAACTGTTTTTT. This sequence encodes CATSRDSQGREKLFF. V and J are TRBV15 and TRBJ1-4; maybe TRBD1 (5 bases). CDR3 size: 15 residues. V lost 0 bases and J 8 bases, leaving 13 bases between the germline ends. The germline gives CDR1 LNHNV, CDR2 YYDKDF (reference sequence).

V usage is TRBV4-2 and J usage is TRBJ1-1; possibly TRBD1 for D (5 bases). Trimming removed 0 bases at V and 3 bases at J, with 20 bases between. This CDR3 is built from 18 residues. Germline V gene lookup returns CDR1 LGHNA and CDR2 YNFKEQ. The CDR3 loop is CASSQDLPAGLTDTEAFF. For the CDR3, the DNA is TGTGCCAGCAGCCAAGATCTACCCGCGGGACTGACGGACACTGAAGCTTTCTTT.

The gene calls are TRBV11-2 and TRBJ2-1, with D tentatively TRBD1 (6 bases). Trimming removed 1 base from V and 1 base from J, with 14 bases in between. CDR3 length equals 17 residues. CDR1 is SGHAT and CDR2 is FQNNGV in the germline V gene. The CDR3 nucleotides are TGTGCCAGCAGCTTAGGACCCAGGGGACAATCCTACAATGAGCAGTTCTTC. This translates into CASSLGPRGQSYNEQFF. The full variable domain, with the rest looked up from reference TRBV11-2 and TRBJ2-1, is EAGVAQSPRYKIIEKRQSVAFWCNPISGHATLYWYQQILGQGPKLLIQFQNNGVVDDSQLPKDRFSAERLKGVDSTLKIQPAKLEDSAVYLCASSLGPRGQSYNEQFFGPGTRLTVL.

This clonotype was recorded at least ten times. The J gene is TRBJ2-7, the V gene TRBV28, with 13 bases fitting TRBD2. The trim removed 6 bases at V and 4 bases at J, leaving 3 bases unmatched. The CDR3 totals 14 residues. Germline V gives CDR1 MDHEN, CDR2 SYDVKM. CDR3 region: CASRETSGRYEQYF. CDR3 sequence (DNA): TGTGCCAGCAGGGAGACTAGCGGGAGGTACGAGCAGTACTTC.

The genes are TRBV28 and TRBJ2-3; possibly TRBD1 or TRBD2 for D (7 bases each). Trimming pared 8 bases from V and 5 bases from J, leaving 32 bases between. This CDR3 contains 19 residues. The germline V gene has CDR1 MDHEN and CDR2 SYDVKM. CDR3 sequence (DNA): TGTGCCAGCCGGTCCCAGGGGGAGTTCCGGCGGGAGCTCGGAGATACGCAGTATTTT. It codes for CASRSQGEFRRELGDTQYF.

V usage is TRBV12-5 and J usage is TRBJ2-3; 14 nucleotides agree with TRBD2. This CDR3 is 14 amino acids long. Germline CDR1 is LGHNT and CDR2 is FRNRAP. Unmatched junction bases numbered 2, after V lost 6 bases and J lost 6 bases. The CDR3 protein is CASGTSGGADTQYF. CDR3 in DNA: TGTGCTAGTGGGACTAGCGGGGGGGCGGATACGCAGTATTTT.